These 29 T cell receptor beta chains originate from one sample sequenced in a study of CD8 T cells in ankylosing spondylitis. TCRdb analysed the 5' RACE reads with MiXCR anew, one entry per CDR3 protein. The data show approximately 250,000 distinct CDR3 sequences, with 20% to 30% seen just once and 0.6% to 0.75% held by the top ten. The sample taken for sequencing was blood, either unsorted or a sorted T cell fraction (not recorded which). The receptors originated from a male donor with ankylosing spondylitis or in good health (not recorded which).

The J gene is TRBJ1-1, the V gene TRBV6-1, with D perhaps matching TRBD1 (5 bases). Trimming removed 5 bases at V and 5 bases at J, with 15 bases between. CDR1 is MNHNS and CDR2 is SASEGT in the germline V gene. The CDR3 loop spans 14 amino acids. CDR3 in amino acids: CASSRVRAKTEAFF. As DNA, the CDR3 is TGTGCCAGCAGTAGAGTCAGGGCTAAGACTGAAGCTTTCTTT.

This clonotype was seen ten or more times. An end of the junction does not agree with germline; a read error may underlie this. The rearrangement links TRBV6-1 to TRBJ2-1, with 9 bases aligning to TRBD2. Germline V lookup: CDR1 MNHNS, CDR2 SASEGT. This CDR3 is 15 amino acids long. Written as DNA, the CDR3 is TGTGCCAGCAGGGAAGCGGGGGGTGGAAACAATGAGCAGTTCTTC. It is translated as CASREAGGGNNEQFF.

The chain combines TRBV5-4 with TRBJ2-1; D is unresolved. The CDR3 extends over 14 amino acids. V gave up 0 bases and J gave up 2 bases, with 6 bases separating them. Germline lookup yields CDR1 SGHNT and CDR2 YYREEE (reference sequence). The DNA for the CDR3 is TGTGCCAGCAGCTTGGGGCCCCCCTACAATGAGCAGTTCTTC. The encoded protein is CASSLGPPYNEQFF.

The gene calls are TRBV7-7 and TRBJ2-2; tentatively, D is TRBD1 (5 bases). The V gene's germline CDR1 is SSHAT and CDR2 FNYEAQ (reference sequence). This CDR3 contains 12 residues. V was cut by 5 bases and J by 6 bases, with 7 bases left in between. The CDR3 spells CASSGHAGELFF. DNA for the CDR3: TGTGCCAGCAGCGGACATGCCGGGGAGCTGTTTTTT.

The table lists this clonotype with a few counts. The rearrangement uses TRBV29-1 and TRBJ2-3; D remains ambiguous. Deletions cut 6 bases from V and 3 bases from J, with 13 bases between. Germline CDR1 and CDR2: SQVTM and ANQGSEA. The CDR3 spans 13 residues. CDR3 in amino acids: CSVWLPRTDTQYF. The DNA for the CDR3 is TGCAGCGTATGGCTCCCCCGGACAGATACGCAGTATTTT.

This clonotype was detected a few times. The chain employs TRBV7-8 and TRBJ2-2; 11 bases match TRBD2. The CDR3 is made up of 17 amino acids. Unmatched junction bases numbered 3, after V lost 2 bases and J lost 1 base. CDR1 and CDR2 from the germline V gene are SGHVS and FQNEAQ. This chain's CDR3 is CASSLRSGGGNTGELFF. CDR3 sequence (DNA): TGTGCCAGCAGCTTACGTAGCGGGGGGGGGAACACCGGGGAGCTGTTTTTT.

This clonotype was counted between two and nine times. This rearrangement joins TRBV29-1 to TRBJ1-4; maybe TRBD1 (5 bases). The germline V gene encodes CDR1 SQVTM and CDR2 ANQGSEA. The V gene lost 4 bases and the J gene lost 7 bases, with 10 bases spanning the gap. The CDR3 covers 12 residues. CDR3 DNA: TGCAGCGTTGCGACCGGGACTGAAAAACTGTTTTTT. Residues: CSVATGTEKLFF.

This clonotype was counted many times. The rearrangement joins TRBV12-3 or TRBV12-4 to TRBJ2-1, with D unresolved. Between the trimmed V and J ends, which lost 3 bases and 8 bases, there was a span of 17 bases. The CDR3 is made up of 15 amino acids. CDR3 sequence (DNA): TGTGCCAGCAGTTTGTCCCCGCAGAGGAGCGATGAGCAGTTCTTC. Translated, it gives CASSLSPQRSDEQFF.

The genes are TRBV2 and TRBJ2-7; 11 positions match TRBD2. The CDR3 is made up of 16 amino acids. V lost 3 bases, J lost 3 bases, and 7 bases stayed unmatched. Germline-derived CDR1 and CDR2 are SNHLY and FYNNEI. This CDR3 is CASSEALAGGYYEQYF. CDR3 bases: TGTGCCAGCAGTGAGGCCTTAGCGGGGGGGTACTACGAGCAGTACTTC.

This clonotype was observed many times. As DNA, the CDR3 is TGCAGTGCTACCGGGACAGGGTATGGCTACACCTTC. Its translation is CSATGTGYGYTF. This sequence joins TRBV20-1 and TRBJ1-2; 9 bases agree with TRBD1. The CDR3 runs to 12 residues. Germline CDR1 reads DFQATT; CDR2 reads SNEGSKA (reference sequence). V lost 4 bases, J lost 5 bases, and 2 bases stayed unmatched.

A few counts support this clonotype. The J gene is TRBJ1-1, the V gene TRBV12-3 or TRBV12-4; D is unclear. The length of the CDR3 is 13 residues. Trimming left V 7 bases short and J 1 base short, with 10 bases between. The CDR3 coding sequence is TGTGCCAGCACCTTAGGGCCGAACACTGAAGCTTTCTTT. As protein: CASTLGPNTEAFF.

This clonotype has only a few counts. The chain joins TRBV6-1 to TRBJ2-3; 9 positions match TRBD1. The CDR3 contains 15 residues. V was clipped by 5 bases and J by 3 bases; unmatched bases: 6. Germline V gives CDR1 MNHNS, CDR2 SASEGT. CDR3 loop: CASSQRGTGTDTQYF. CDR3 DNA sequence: TGTGCCAGCAGTCAACGGGGGACAGGGACAGATACGCAGTATTTT.

This chain's CDR3 is CASTPIDGYEQYF. In DNA form, the CDR3 reads TGTGCCAGCACTCCTATAGACGGGTACGAGCAGTACTTC. This chain connects TRBV2 to TRBJ2-7; D gene uncertain. Germline CDR1 reads SNHLY; CDR2 reads FYNNEI. V was clipped by 7 bases and J by 4 bases, with 14 bases between them. The CDR3 runs 13 residues.

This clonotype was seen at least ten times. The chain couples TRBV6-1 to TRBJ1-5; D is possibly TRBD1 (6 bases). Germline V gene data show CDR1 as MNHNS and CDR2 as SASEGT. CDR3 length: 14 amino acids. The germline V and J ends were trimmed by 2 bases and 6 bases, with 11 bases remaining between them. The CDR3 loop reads CASSEMTGFQPQHF. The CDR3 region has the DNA TGTGCCAGCAGTGAAATGACAGGATTTCAGCCCCAGCATTTT.

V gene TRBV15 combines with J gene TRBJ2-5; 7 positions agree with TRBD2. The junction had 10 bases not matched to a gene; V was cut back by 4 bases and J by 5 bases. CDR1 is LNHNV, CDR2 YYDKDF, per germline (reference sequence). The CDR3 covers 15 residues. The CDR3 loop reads CATSTVAGGWETQYF. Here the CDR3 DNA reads TGTGCCACCAGCACGGTAGCGGGTGGGTGGGAGACCCAGTACTTC.

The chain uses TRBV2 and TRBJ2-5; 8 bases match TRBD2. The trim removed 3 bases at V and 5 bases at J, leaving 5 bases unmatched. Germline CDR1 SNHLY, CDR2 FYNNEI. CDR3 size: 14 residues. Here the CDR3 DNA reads TGTGCCAGCAGTGAGTTTAGCGGGGAGGAGACCCAGTACTTC. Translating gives CASSEFSGEETQYF.

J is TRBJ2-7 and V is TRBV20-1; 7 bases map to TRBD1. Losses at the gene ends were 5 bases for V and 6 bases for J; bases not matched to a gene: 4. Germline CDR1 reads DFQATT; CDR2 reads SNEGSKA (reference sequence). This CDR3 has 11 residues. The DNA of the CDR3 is TGCAGTGCTCCCAGGGGGACCGAGCAGTACTTC. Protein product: CSAPRGTEQYF.

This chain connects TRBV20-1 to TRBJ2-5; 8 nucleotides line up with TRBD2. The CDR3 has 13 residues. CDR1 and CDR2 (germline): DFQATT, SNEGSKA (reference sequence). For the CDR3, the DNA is TGCAGCCCGCCCGGCGGGGGGCTAGAGACCCAGTACTTC. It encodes CSPPGGGLETQYF.

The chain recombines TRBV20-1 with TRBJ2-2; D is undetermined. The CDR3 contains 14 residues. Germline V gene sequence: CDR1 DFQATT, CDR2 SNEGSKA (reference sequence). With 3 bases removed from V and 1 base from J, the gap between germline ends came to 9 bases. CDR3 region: CSASNPGNTGELFF. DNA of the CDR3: TGCAGTGCTAGCAATCCCGGGAACACCGGGGAGCTGTTTTTT.

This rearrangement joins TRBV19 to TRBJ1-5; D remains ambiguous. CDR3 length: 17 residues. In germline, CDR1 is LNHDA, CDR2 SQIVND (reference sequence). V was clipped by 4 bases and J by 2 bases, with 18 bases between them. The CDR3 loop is CASSKRATPYGNQPQHF. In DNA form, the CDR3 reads TGTGCCAGTAGTAAACGAGCAACCCCTTATGGCAATCAGCCCCAGCATTTT.

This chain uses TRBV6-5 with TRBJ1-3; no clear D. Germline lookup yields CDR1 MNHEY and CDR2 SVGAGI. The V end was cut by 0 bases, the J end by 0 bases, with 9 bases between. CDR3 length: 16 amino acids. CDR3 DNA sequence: TGTGCCAGCAGTTACTCGGCGGTCTCCTCTGGAAACACCATATATTTT. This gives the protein CASSYSAVSSGNTIYF.

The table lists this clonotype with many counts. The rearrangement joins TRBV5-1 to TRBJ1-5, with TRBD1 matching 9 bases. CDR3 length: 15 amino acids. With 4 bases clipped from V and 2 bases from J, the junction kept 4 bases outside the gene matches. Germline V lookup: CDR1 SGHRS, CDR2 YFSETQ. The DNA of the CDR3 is TGCGCCAGCAGCACGGGACAGGGTGGCAATCAGCCCCAGCATTTT. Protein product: CASSTGQGGNQPQHF.

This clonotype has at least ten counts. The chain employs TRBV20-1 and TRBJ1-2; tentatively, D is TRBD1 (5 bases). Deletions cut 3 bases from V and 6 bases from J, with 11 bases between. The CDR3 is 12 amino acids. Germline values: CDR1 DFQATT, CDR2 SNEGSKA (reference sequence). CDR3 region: CSARRRGDGYTF. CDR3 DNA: TGCAGTGCTAGGAGGCGGGGGGATGGCTACACCTTC.

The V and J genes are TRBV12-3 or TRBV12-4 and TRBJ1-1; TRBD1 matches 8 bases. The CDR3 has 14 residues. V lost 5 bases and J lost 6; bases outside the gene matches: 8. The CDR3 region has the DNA TGTGCCAGCAGTAAGGACAGGGCGCTCGCTGAAGCTTTCTTT. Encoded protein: CASSKDRALAEAFF.

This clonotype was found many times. CDR3 loop: CASSGQMNTGELFF. In DNA form, the CDR3 reads TGTGCCAGCAGCGGACAGATGAACACCGGGGAGCTGTTTTTT. The rearrangement links TRBV2 to TRBJ2-2; weak D call: TRBD1 (6 bases). V was clipped by 6 bases and J by 1 base, with 9 bases between them. Germline-derived CDR1 and CDR2 are SNHLY and FYNNEI. The CDR3 extends over 14 amino acids.

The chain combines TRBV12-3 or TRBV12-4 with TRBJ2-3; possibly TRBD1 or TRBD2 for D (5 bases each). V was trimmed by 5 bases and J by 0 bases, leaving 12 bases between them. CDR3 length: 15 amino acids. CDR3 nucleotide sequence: TGTGCCAGCAGTCCCCGGGACGGTAGCACAGATACGCAGTATTTT. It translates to CASSPRDGSTDTQYF.

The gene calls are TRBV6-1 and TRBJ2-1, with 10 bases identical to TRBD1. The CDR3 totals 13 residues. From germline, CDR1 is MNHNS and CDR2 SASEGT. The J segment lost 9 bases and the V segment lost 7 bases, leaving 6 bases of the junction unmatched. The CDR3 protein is CASTRQGAREQFF. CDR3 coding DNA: TGTGCCAGCACGCGACAGGGGGCGCGTGAGCAGTTCTTC.

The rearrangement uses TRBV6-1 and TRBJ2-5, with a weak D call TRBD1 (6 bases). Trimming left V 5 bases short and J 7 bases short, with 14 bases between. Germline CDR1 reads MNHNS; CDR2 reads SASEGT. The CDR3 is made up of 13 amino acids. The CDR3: CASSTPPTGTQYF. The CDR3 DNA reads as TGTGCCAGCAGTACCCCCCCGACAGGGACCCAGTACTTC.

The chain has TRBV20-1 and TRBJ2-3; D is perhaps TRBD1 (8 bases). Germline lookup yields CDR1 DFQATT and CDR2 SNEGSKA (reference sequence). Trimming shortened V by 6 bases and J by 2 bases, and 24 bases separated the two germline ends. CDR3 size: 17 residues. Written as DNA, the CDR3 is TGCAGTGCCGCGGGACAGGTCACTAGCGCTCTCACAGATACGCAGTATTTT. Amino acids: CSAAGQVTSALTDTQYF.